A single sample is the source of the 15 T cell receptor beta chains below, sequenced in a study of CD8+ T cells in alopecia areata. cDNA reverse transcribed from extracted RNA served as the sequencing template. Only in-frame clones appear in the TCRdb table, and some are missing; sequencing was by immunoSEQ multiplex PCR. The data show around 190,000 clones, approximately 56% seen once. Treatment specified: oral pan-JAK inhibitor, 5-10 mg twice daily. This sample comprised CD4+ T cells sorted from blood, obtained at week 4, from a patient treated with tofacitinib. The receptors come from a human donor with alopecia areata.

This clone was counted only a few times. The chain combines TRBV18 with TRBJ1-1; 7 positions agree with TRBD1. Germline V gene lookup returns CDR1 KGHSH and CDR2 LQKENI. CDR3 length: 14 residues. J gave up 6 bases and V 6 bases, and 10 bases lay outside the gene matches. The CDR3 sequence: CASSVDRASAEAFF. The CDR3 bases are TGTGCCAGCTCCGTAGACAGGGCGAGCGCTGAAGCTTTCTTT. The whole variable domain, filled in from reference TRBV18 and TRBJ1-1, reads NAGVMQNPRHLVRRRGQEARLRCSPMKGHSHVYWYRQLPEEGLKFMVYLQKENIIDESGMPKERFSAEFPKEGPSILRIQQVVRGDSAAYFCASSVDRASAEAFFGQGTRLTVV.

This rearrangement joins TRBV6-5 to TRBJ1-1; possibly TRBD1 for D (6 bases). This CDR3 spans 12 amino acids. Germline-derived CDR1 and CDR2 are MNHEY and SVGAGI. Trimming took 6 bases from V and 11 from J, leaving 16 bases between them. The CDR3 protein is CASSRHLGAAFF. The CDR3 DNA follows: TGTGCCAGCAGCCGACACCTGGGGGCTGCTTTCTTT.

The chain combines TRBV29-1 with TRBJ2-1, with 8 bases fitting TRBD1. V lost 5 bases and J lost 6; bases outside the gene matches: 9. Germline CDR1 is SQVTM and CDR2 is ANQGSEA. This CDR3 has 14 amino acids. CDR3 bases: TGCAGCGTTATTGGACAGGGAATGGGCAATGAGCAGTTCTTC. As protein: CSVIGQGMGNEQFF.

V and J are TRBV30 and TRBJ1-1, with 10 bases fitting TRBD1. J gave up 7 bases and V 3 bases, and 5 bases lay outside the gene matches. The CDR3 totals 13 residues. Germline V gives CDR1 GTSNPN, CDR2 SVGIG (reference sequence). The CDR3 here is CAWRVGQGIEAFF. CDR3 nucleotides: TGTGCCTGGAGGGTGGGACAGGGGATTGAAGCTTTCTTT.

The chain combines TRBV29-1 with TRBJ2-5; D is perhaps TRBD1 or TRBD2 (5 bases each). The CDR3 covers 13 residues. V dropped 4 bases and J dropped 5 bases, with 14 bases sitting between them. From germline, CDR1 is SQVTM and CDR2 ANQGSEA. The CDR3 coding sequence is TGCAGCGTTGCGGTCTTAGAGGGGGAGACCCAGTACTTC. Encoded protein: CSVAVLEGETQYF.

This chain links TRBV29-1 with TRBJ2-2, with 11 bases lining up with TRBD2. The CDR3 is 18 residues long. Germline loops: CDR1 SQVTM, CDR2 ANQGSEA. With V trimmed by 4 bases and J by 2 bases, 12 bases remained unmatched. The CDR3 loop reads CSVVRLLLAGVNTGELFF. DNA for the CDR3: TGCAGCGTTGTGAGGCTTTTACTAGCGGGGGTCAACACCGGGGAGCTGTTTTTT.

This clone was detected a few times. The V call is TRBV7-6, the J call TRBJ1-1, with D unclear. Trimming took 1 base from V and 4 from J, leaving 7 bases between them. Germline loops: CDR1 SGHVS, CDR2 FNYEAQ. There are 13 residues in the CDR3. CDR3 coding DNA: TGTGCCAGCAGCTTAGGGCTAGGCACTGAAGCTTTCTTT. It is translated as CASSLGLGTEAFF. The full variable domain, in which reference TRBV7-6 and TRBJ1-1 provide the parts outside the CDR3, is GAGVSQSPRYKVTKRGQDVALRCDPISGHVSLYWYRQALGQGPEFLTYFNYEAQQDKSGLPNDRFSAERPEGSISTLTIQRTEQRDSAMYRCASSLGLGTEAFFGQGTRLTVV.

Only a few counts were recorded for this clone. This chain uses TRBV15 with TRBJ2-1, with D perhaps matching TRBD1 (5 bases). V lost 0 bases and J lost 8, with 14 bases in between. This CDR3 has 15 amino acids. Germline V gene data show CDR1 as LNHNV and CDR2 as YYDKDF (reference sequence). The CDR3 coding sequence is TGTGCCACCAGCAGAGATGGAAAGGGGCTCGATGAGCAGTTCTTC. This encodes CATSRDGKGLDEQFF.

This clone turned up a few times. The DNA for the CDR3 is TGTGCCAGCAGTTACTCGAGGGAAATGTGGCGTTTCTTT. Protein product: CASSYSREMWRFF. This sequence joins TRBV6-5 and TRBJ1-1; D ambiguous. The CDR3 length is 13 residues. Trimming cost V 0 bases and J 13 bases, with 15 bases left between them. Looked up from germline, CDR1 is MNHEY and CDR2 is SVGAGI.

This clone showed up just a few times. V is TRBV7-2 and J is TRBJ2-7, with 12 bases identical to TRBD2. The CDR3 is 18 residues long. Germline assignment: CDR1 SGHTA and CDR2 FQGNSA. V was clipped by 4 bases and J by 2 bases; unmatched bases: 12. This chain's CDR3 is CASSSRLAGDLKTYEQYF. The CDR3 bases are TGTGCCAGCAGCTCAAGACTAGCGGGAGACCTTAAAACCTACGAGCAGTACTTC.

The chain has TRBV27 and TRBJ2-5; perhaps TRBD2 as D (5 bases). The CDR3 totals 13 residues. The germline gives CDR1 MNHEY, CDR2 SMNVEV (reference sequence). The V gene lost 3 bases and the J gene lost 5 bases, with 10 bases spanning the gap. CDR3 coding DNA: TGTGCCAGCAGTTTCGGGGTTGGGGAGACCCAGTACTTC. Translated, it gives CASSFGVGETQYF.

V is TRBV10-2 and J is TRBJ1-1; D remains unclear. The CDR3 sequence is 14 residues long. V lost 4 bases and J lost 10, with 19 bases in between. Germline V gene sequence: CDR1 WSHSY, CDR2 SAAADI. CDR3 nucleotides: TGCGCCAGCAGTGCAGGAGGGCTGGGGAGTGGAGCTTTCTTT. Translated, it gives CASSAGGLGSGAFF.

This sequence joins TRBV6-5 and TRBJ2-2; 11 nucleotides align to TRBD1. The germline V gene has CDR1 MNHEY and CDR2 SVGAGI. J was trimmed by 5 bases and V by 9 bases; bases with no gene match: 5. CDR3 size: 14 residues. The CDR3 is CASGQGARTGELFF. CDR3 nucleotide sequence: TGTGCCAGTGGACAGGGGGCTCGTACCGGGGAGCTGTTTTTT.

This sequence joins TRBV29-1 and TRBJ1-1, with unresolved D. V was pared by 6 bases and J by 1 base, with 12 bases between. Germline values: CDR1 SQVTM, CDR2 ANQGSEA. The length of the CDR3 is 13 residues. In DNA form, the CDR3 reads TGCAGCGTCAGCCTGACCAGGAACACTGAAGCTTTCTTT. Its protein is CSVSLTRNTEAFF.

This clone was seen a few times. The chain joins TRBV2 to TRBJ2-7; maybe TRBD1 (5 bases). V dropped 6 bases and J dropped 2 bases, with 11 bases sitting between them. The CDR3 length is 13 residues. Germline V gives CDR1 SNHLY, CDR2 FYNNEI. For the CDR3, the DNA is TGTGCCAGCAGGAGGACACCAGCCTACGAGCAGTACTTC. This gives the protein CASRRTPAYEQYF.